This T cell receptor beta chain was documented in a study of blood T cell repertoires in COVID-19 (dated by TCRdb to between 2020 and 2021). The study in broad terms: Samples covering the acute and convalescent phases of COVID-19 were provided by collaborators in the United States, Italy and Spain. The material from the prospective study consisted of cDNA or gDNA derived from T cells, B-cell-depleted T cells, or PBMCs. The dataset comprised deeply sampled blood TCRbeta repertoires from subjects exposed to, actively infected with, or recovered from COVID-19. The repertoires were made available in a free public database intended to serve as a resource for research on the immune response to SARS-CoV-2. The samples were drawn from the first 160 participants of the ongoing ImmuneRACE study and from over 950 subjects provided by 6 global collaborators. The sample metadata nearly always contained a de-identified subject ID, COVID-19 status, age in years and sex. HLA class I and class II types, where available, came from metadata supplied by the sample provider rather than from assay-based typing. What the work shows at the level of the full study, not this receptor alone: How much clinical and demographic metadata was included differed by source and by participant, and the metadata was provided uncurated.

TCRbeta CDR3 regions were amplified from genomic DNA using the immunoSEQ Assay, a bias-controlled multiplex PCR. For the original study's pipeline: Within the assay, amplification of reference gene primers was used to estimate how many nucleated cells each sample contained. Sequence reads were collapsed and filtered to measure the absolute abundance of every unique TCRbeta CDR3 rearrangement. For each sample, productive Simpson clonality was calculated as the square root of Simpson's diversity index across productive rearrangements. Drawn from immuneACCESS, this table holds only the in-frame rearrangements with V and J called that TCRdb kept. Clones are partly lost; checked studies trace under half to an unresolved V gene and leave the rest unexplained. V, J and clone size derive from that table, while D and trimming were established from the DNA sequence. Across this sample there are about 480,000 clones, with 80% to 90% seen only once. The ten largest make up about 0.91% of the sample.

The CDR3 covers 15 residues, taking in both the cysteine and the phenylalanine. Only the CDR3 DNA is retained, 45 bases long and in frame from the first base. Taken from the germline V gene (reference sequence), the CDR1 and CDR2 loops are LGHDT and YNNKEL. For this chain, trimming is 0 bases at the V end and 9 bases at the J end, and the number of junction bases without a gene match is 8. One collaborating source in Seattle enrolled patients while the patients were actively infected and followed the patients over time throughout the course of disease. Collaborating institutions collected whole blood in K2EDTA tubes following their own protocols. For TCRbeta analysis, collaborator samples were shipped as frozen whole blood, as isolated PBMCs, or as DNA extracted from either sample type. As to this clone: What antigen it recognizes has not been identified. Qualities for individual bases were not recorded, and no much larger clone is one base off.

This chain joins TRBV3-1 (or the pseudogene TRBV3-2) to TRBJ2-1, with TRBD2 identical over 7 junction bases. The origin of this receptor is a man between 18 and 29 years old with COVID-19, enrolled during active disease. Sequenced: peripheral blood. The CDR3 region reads CASSQDPAGYAEQFF. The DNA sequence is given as TGTGCCAGCAGCCAAGATCCAGCGGGATATGCTGAGCAGTTCTTC.